This T cell receptor beta chain was sequenced for a study of blood T cell repertoires in COVID-19. The authors' processing: By means of reference gene primer amplification, nucleated cell counts were estimated. The data were produced by immunoSEQ multiplex PCR, yet TCRdb's version contains in-frame clones alone and is incomplete. V, J and clone size were drawn from that table, and D and trimming were deduced from the DNA. Of about 100,000 clones listed, 70% to 80% were seen once; the top ten hold around 17%. Germline assignment: CDR1 SNHLY and CDR2 FYNNEI. Unmatched junction bases numbered 8, after V lost 4 bases and J lost 9 bases. The CDR3 consists of 15 residues.

The sequence was obtained from a human donor in a cohort sampled during active COVID-19. The chain uses TRBV2 and TRBJ2-1; the match to TRBD2 covers 11 bases. The sample comprised peripheral blood. CDR3 DNA: TGTGCCAGCAGTGGAGTAGCGGGGGGGCGTGGTGAGCAGTTCTTC. It codes for CASSGVAGGRGEQFF. The whole variable domain, remainder taken from reference TRBV2 and TRBJ2-1, is EPEVTQTPSHQVTQMGQEVILRCVPISNHLYFYWYRQILGQKVEFLVSFYNNEISEKSEIFDDQFSVERPDGSNFTLKIRSTKLEDSAMYFCASSGVAGGRGEQFFGPGTRLTVL.